These T cell receptor beta chains were read from a single sample in a study of Tregs in tolerant kidney transplant recipients. The data were produced by immunoSEQ multiplex PCR, yet TCRdb's version contains in-frame clones alone and is incomplete. Among roughly 68,000 clones listed, less than 90% were seen once. The sample consisted of CD4+ T cells from blood. These receptors all come from a human donor in good health. CDR3s include the opening cysteine and the closing phenylalanine or tryptophan. D genes are given only for firm matches. Rows may omit the clone size; those that give it use once, few, many or a size class.

V gene	J gene	D gene	clone size	CDR3 DNA	CDR3 protein
TRBV27	TRBJ1-1	-	-	TGTGCCAGCAGTTTGCCTGGGGGGCATGAAGCTTTCTTT	CASSLPGGHEAFF
TRBV27	TRBJ2-2	-	-	TGTGCCAGCAGTTTTTGGGATACGAACACCGGGGAGCTGTTTTTT	CASSFWDTNTGELFF
TRBV7-8	TRBJ1-3	-	-	TGTGCCAGCAGCTTGCGGACGGAAGGTTCTGGAAACACCATATATTTT	CASSLRTEGSGNTIYF
TRBV6-5	TRBJ2-3	-	-	TGTGCCAGCACTAACGGGGACCCCACAGATACGCAGTATTTT	CASTNGDPTDTQYF
TRBV5-1	TRBJ2-1	-	-	TGCGCCAGCAGCTTAGGGTATGACAATGAGCAGTTCTTC	CASSLGYDNEQFF
TRBV6-1	TRBJ2-7	-	once	TGTGCCAGCAGGGCTGCGGTCAGGGCCTACGAGCAGTACTTC	CASRAAVRAYEQYF
TRBV5-4	TRBJ2-1	TRBD2	-	TGTGCCAGCAGCGTGTCTAGCGGGAGGGGGAATGAGCAGTTCTTC	CASSVSSGRGNEQFF
TRBV19	TRBJ2-1	TRBD2	once	TGTGCCAGTCGCGGGGGGGCAAGAAATGAGCAGTTCTTC	CASRGGARNEQFF
TRBV11-3	TRBJ2-5	-	-	TGTGCCAGCAGCTTAGACGGCCAAGAGACCCAGTACTTC	CASSLDGQETQYF
TRBV5-1	TRBJ2-7	-	-	TGCGCCAGCAGCTCCAGGGGCACCTCCTACGAGCAGTACTTC	CASSSRGTSYEQYF
TRBV6-6	TRBJ1-1	TRBD1	-	TGTGCCAGCAGTTACGTCCCGGGACAGGGAGAGGCTTTCTTT	CASSYVPGQGEAFF
TRBV6-1	TRBJ2-7	-	-	TGTGCCAGCAGTTCCCTCCTATGGGGTGAGCAGTACTTC	CASSSLLWGEQYF
TRBV2	TRBJ2-1	-	-	TGTGCCAGCAGTGTCACTAGCACTGAGCAGTTCTTC	CASSVTSTEQFF
TRBV4-1	TRBJ1-1	-	-	TGCGCCAGCAGTCACTACGGGGACACTGAAGCTTTCTTT	CASSHYGDTEAFF
TRBV6-5	TRBJ2-1	TRBD2	-	TGTGCCAGCAGCCTAGCGGGTCATAATGAGCAGTTCTTC	CASSLAGHNEQFF